The entry that follows covers one T cell receptor beta chain sequence. This sample was included in a study of shared clonotypes between healthy human individuals. Study summary: Three plates were used per donor for CD4 naive, three for CD4 memory, two for CD8 naive and one for CD8 memory.

CDR1 is SGHDT, CDR2 YYEEEE, per germline. V gave up 3 bases and J gave up 3 bases; unmatched junction bases: 12. CDR3 length: 17 amino acids. Assay runs were performed at deep level. Repertoires were generated with immunoSEQ multiplex PCR, while TCRdb's copy carries only in-frame clones and drops some. This table has about 2.4 million clones, about 92% appearing once. This chain joins TRBV5-6 and TRBJ1-1; 9 bases map to TRBD1. Specimen: naive CD4+ T cells sorted from blood. Documented subset: CD45RA+ positively selected. This TCR derives from a man aged 18 to 29 in good health. CDR3 residues: CASSSRTTGGRYTEAFF. In nucleotides, the CDR3 is TGTGCCAGCAGCTCGCGGACTACAGGGGGCAGGTACACTGAAGCTTTCTTT.